One sample yielded the 10 T cell receptor beta chains listed below, sequenced in a study of blood T cell repertoires in COVID-19. Profiled with immunoSEQ multiplex PCR; TCRdb holds only in-frame clones, not every one. This repertoire shows more than 300,000 clones, more than 90% found once; its top ten account for roughly 3.9%. Sequenced sample: PBMCs or T cells enriched from blood (not recorded which). Receptor source: a woman aged 30 to 39 who had been exposed to COVID-19.

The V call is TRBV7-3, the J call TRBJ2-3; 7 bases align to TRBD2. Trimming at V came to 4 bases and at J to 4 bases, leaving 11 bases not matched to a gene. The CDR3 loop spans 16 amino acids. Germline V gene data show CDR1 as SGHTA and CDR2 as FQGTGA. In DNA form, the CDR3 reads TGTGCCAGCAGCTCGAGGCATGGACTAGAAGCAGATACGCAGTATTTT. It codes for CASSSRHGLEADTQYF.

J is TRBJ1-1 and V is TRBV6-4; 7 nucleotides line up with TRBD1. The CDR3 totals 13 residues. Germline V lookup: CDR1 MRHNA, CDR2 SNTAGT. The V gene end was trimmed by 6 bases and the J gene end by 8 bases; junction bases not matched to a gene: 9. CDR3: CASRETGRTEAFF. In DNA form, the CDR3 reads TGTGCCAGCAGAGAGACAGGGCGAACGGAAGCTTTCTTT.

The chain uses TRBV27 and TRBJ1-6; the D is unclear. V lost 2 bases and J lost 7, with 9 bases in between. The CDR3 length is 14 residues. The germline V gene encodes CDR1 MNHEY and CDR2 SMNVEV (reference sequence). This CDR3 reads CASSLDKKNSPLHF. The CDR3 bases are TGTGCCAGCAGTTTAGACAAGAAAAATTCACCCCTCCACTTT.

The sample holds one count of this clone. The rearrangement joins TRBV19 to TRBJ2-4, with a weak D call TRBD1 (5 bases). Germline V CDR1 and CDR2: LNHDA, SQIVND (reference sequence). Between the trimmed V and J ends, which lost 4 bases and 8 bases, there was a span of 15 bases. The CDR3 loop spans 14 amino acids. The DNA of the CDR3 is TGTGCCAGTAGTACCCCAGTAGGGGAAGACATTCAGTACTTC. This encodes CASSTPVGEDIQYF. The full variable domain, its missing parts supplied by reference TRBV19 and TRBJ2-4, is DGGITQSPKYLFRKEGQNVTLSCEQNLNHDAMYWYRQDPGQGLRLIYYSQIVNDFQKGDIAEGYSVSREKKESFPLTVTSAQKNPTAFYLCASSTPVGEDIQYFGAGTRLSVL.

The chain is built from TRBV15 and TRBJ2-7; TRBD2 agrees at 9 bases. Per the germline V gene, CDR1 is LNHNV and CDR2 is YYDKDF (reference sequence). The CDR3 consists of 16 residues. V lost 0 bases to trimming and J lost 6 bases; unmatched junction nucleotides: 9. The CDR3 DNA reads as TGTGCCACCAGCAGAGAACTAGCGGGTGGATTAGGCGAGCAGTACTTC. As protein: CATSRELAGGLGEQYF.

The chain joins TRBV6-5 to TRBJ1-1; 9 bases fit TRBD1. CDR1 is MNHEY, CDR2 SVGAGI, per germline. Trimming took 6 bases from V and 2 from J; bases not matched to a gene: 7. The CDR3 has 15 residues. Written as DNA, the CDR3 is TGTGCCAGCAGACTAAACAGGGGGCAAAACACTGAAGCTTTCTTT. It specifies CASRLNRGQNTEAFF.

This rearrangement joins TRBV29-1 to TRBJ1-1; no definite D call. The germline CDR1 and CDR2 sequences are SQVTM and ANQGSEA. V lost 7 bases to trimming and J lost 0 bases, with 9 bases between them. The CDR3 spans 12 residues. The CDR3 DNA is TGCAGCGCTGAGCGTCTGAACACTGAAGCTTTCTTT. It yields the protein CSAERLNTEAFF. Looking up the rest from reference TRBV29-1 and TRBJ1-1 gives the full variable domain: SAVISQKPSRDICQRGTSLTIQCQVDSQVTMMFWYRQQPGQSLTLIATANQGSEATYESGFVIDKFPISRPNLTFSTLTVSNMSPEDSSIYLCSAERLNTEAFFGQGTRLTVV.

This clone was seen a few times. V is TRBV5-4 and J is TRBJ1-3, with D maybe TRBD1 (5 bases). The germline V gene has CDR1 SGHNT and CDR2 YYREEE (reference sequence). V was trimmed by 1 base and J by 2 bases, leaving 13 bases between them. CDR3 length: 16 amino acids. CDR3 sequence reads: CASSLREGAPGNTIYF. CDR3 nucleotides: TGTGCCAGCAGCTTGAGGGAAGGGGCGCCTGGAAACACCATATATTTT.

The chain is built from TRBV27 and TRBJ1-1; D is uncertain. The CDR3 totals 15 residues. From germline, CDR1 is MNHEY and CDR2 SMNVEV (reference sequence). V dropped 1 base and J dropped 0 bases, with 9 bases sitting between them. DNA of the CDR3: TGTGCCAGCAGTTTATTGGGAGCTCTGAACACTGAAGCTTTCTTT. Residues: CASSLLGALNTEAFF.

The rearrangement uses TRBV2 and TRBJ1-1; 7 bases are shared with TRBD1. CDR3 length: 13 amino acids. Per the germline V gene, CDR1 is SNHLY and CDR2 is FYNNEI. The V and J ends lost 6 bases and 5 bases, in that order; junction bases with no gene match: 6. The CDR3 here is CASRRQGRTEAFF. In DNA form, the CDR3 reads TGTGCCAGCAGGAGACAGGGCCGGACTGAAGCTTTCTTT.